This T cell receptor beta chain emerged from a study of CD8 T cells in Susac syndrome. It was with random hexamers that roughly 0.5 to 1 ug RNA was reverse transcribed. Via MiXCR, TCRdb re-called the immunoSEQ multiplex PCR reads, giving one row per CDR3 protein. The repertoire holds some 170,000 distinct CDR3 sequences, with around 94% as singletons. Negative isolation yielded CD8+ and CD4+ T cells; FACS enriched TEMRA cells. This CDR3 is 17 amino acids long. Trimming removed 4 bases at V and 3 bases at J, with 20 bases between. The chain links TRBV12-3 or TRBV12-4 to TRBJ2-3, with D possibly TRBD2 on 7 matching bases. This receptor was taken from a human donor with Susac syndrome. The sequenced sample consisted of CD4+ T cells from PBMCs. In DNA, the CDR3 is TGTGCCAGCAGTTATACTAGCGCACTAAGGGGGACAGATACGCAGTATTTT. As protein: CASSYTSALRGTDTQYF.